The T cell receptor beta chain under discussion was sequenced for a study of shared clonotypes between healthy human individuals. Terminally differentiated effector memory CD45RA+ cells were left out of the naive CD8 fraction, which was CD45RO-negative and positively selected for CCR7. Germline V gene lookup returns CDR1 SGDLS and CDR2 YYNGEE. The CDR3 extends over 15 amino acids. The trim removed 4 bases at V and 4 bases at J, leaving 8 bases unmatched. This clone has just one count. Sequenced by immunoSEQ multiplex PCR; TCRdb stores in-frame clones only, minus some. Among millions of clones, about 95% were seen once, and the ten largest hold about 1.1%.

This receptor was obtained from a man between 18 and 35 years old in good health. This chain links TRBV9 with TRBJ2-3; 8 positions agree with TRBD2. Sequenced: naive CD8+ T cells sorted from blood. CDR3 bases: TGTGCCAGCAGCCACCCGGAGCGGGGGCCAGATACGCAGTATTTT. It translates to CASSHPERGPDTQYF. Complete variable domain (other parts from reference TRBV9 and TRBJ2-3): DSGVTQTPKHLITATGQRVTLRCSPRSGDLSVYWYQQSLDQGLQFLIQYYNGEERAKGNILERFSAQQFPDLHSELNLSSLELGDSALYFCASSHPERGPDTQYFGPGTRLTVL.